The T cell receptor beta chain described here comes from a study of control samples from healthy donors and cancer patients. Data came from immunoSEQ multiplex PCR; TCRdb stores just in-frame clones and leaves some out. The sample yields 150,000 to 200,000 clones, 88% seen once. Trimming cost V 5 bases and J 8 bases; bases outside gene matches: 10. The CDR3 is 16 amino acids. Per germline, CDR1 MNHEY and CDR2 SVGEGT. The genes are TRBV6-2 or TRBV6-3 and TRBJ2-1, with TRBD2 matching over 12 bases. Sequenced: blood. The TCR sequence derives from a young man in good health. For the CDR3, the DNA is TGTGCCAGCAGTAAGCGACTAGCGGGAGCTGTCGATGAGCAGTTCTTC. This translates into CASSKRLAGAVDEQFF.